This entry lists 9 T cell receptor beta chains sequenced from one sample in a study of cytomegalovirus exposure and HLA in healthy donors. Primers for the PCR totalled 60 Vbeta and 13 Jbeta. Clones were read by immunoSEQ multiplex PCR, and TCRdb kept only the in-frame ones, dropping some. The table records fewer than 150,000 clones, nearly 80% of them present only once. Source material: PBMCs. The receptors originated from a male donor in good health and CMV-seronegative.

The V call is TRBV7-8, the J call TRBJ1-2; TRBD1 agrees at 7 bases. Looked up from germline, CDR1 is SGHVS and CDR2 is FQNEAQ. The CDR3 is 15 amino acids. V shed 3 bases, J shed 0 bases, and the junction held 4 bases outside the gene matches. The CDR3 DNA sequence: TGTGCCAGCAGCTTTCGGACAGGACCTAACTATGGCTACACCTTC. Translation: CASSFRTGPNYGYTF.

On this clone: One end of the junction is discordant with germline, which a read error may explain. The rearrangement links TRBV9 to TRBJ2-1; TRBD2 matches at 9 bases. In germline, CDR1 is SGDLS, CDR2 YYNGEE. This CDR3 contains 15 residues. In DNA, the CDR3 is TGTGCTAGCAACCGAATTAGCGGGGGCACCAATGAGCAGTTCTTC. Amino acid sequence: CASNRISGGTNEQFF.

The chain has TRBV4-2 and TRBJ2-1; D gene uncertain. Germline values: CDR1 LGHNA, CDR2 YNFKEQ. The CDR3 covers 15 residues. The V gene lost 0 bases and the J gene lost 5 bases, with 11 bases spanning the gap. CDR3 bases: TGTGCCAGCAGCCAAGATCCTAGTTTACACAATGAGCAGTTCTTC. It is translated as CASSQDPSLHNEQFF.

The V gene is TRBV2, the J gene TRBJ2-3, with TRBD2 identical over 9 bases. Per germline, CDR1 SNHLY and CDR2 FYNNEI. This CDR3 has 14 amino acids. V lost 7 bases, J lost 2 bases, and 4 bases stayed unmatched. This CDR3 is CASTPSGVTDTQYF. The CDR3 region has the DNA TGTGCCAGCACTCCTAGCGGGGTCACAGATACGCAGTATTTT.

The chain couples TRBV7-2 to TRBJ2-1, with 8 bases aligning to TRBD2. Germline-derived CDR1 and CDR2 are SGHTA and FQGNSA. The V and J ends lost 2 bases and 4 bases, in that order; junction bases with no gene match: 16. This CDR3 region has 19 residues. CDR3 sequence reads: CASSLIEEAELAEYNEQFF. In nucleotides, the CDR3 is TGTGCCAGCAGCTTAATCGAGGAGGCAGAACTAGCGGAATACAATGAGCAGTTCTTC. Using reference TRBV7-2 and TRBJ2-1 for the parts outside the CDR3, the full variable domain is GAGVSQSPSNKVTEKGKDVELRCDPISGHTALYWYRQSLGQGLEFLIYFQGNSAPDKSGLPSDRFSAERTGGSVSTLTIQRTQQEDSAVYLCASSLIEEAELAEYNEQFFGPGTRLTVL.

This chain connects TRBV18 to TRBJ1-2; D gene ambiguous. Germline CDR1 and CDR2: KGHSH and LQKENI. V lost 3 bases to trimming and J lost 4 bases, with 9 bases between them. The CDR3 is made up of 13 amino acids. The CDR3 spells CASSPSGSYGYTF. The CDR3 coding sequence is TGTGCCAGCTCACCGTCCGGTTCCTATGGCTACACCTTC.

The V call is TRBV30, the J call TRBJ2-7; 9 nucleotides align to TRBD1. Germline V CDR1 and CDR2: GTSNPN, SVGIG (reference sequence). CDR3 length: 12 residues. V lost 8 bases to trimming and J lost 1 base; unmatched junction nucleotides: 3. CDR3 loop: CATGTGSYEQYF. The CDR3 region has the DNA TGTGCCACCGGGACAGGGTCCTACGAGCAGTACTTC.

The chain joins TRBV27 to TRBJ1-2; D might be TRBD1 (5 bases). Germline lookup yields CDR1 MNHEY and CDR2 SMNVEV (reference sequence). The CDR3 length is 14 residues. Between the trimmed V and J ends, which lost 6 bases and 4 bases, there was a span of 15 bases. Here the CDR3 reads CASSYLRGGYGYTF. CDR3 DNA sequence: TGTGCCAGCAGCTACCTTCGGGGGGGCTATGGCTACACCTTC.

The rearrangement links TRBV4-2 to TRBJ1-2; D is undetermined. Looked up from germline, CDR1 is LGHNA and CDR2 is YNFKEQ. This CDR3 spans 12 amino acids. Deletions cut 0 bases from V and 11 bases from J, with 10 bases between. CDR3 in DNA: TGTGCCAGCAGCCAAGATGTCAGGCCTTACACCTTC. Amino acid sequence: CASSQDVRPYTF.